This T cell receptor beta chain is drawn from a study of blood T cell repertoires in COVID-19. Germline V lookup: CDR1 PRHDT, CDR2 FYEKMQ (reference sequence). The junction had 8 bases not matched to a gene; V was cut back by 5 bases and J by 4 bases. The CDR3 sequence is 16 residues long. As originally analysed: Quantification of nucleated cells was approximated via reference gene primer amplification. Using immunoSEQ multiplex PCR, the repertoire was profiled, and TCRdb retains in-frame clones only, with some absent. V and J calls and clone size follow that table, whereas D and trimming were derived from the DNA. The sample yields around 200,000 clones, approximately 92% seen once.

This chain uses TRBV13 with TRBJ2-7, with 13 bases fitting TRBD2. The sequence came from a woman in her forties with acute COVID-19. Source material: PBMCs or T cells enriched from blood (not recorded which). The CDR3 nucleotides read TGTGCCAGCAGCAGAACTAGCGGGGGGGCTGGGTACGAGCAGTACTTC. Translating it yields CASSRTSGGAGYEQYF.